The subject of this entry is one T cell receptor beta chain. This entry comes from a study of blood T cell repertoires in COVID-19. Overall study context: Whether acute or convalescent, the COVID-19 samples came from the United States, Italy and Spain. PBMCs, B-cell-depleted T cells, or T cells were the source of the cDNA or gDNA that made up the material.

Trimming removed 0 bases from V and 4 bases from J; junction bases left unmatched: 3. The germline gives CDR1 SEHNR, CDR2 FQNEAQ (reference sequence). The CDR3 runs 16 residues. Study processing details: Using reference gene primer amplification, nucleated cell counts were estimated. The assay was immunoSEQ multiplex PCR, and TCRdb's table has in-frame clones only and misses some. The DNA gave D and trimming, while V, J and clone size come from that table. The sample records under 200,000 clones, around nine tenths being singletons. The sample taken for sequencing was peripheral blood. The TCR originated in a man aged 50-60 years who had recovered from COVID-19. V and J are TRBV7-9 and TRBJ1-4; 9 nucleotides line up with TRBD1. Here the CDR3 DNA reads TGTGCCAGCAGCTTAGCGGGGACAGGGAGTAATGAAAAACTGTTTTTT. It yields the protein CASSLAGTGSNEKLFF. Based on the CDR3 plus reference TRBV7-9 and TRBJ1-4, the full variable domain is DTGVSQNPRHKITKRGQNVTFRCDPISEHNRLYWYRQTLGQGPEFLTYFQNEAQLEKSRLLSDRFSAERPKGSFSTLEIQRTEQGDSAMYLCASSLAGTGSNEKLFFGSGTQLSVL.